A single sample is the source of the 12 T cell receptor beta chains below, sequenced in a study of naive CD8 T cells in extremely preterm neonates. The protocol was immunoSEQ multiplex PCR, while the TCRdb copy is restricted to in-frame clones and leaves out a portion. The sample holds approximately 7,900 clones, roughly 98% seen once. The sequenced sample consisted of naive CD8+ T cells from blood. The receptors derive from a human donor in good health.

The rearrangement uses TRBV6-6 and TRBJ2-7; perhaps TRBD1 as D (7 bases). V was clipped by 7 bases and J by 3 bases, with 19 bases between them. The CDR3 runs to 15 residues. CDR1 and CDR2 from the germline V gene are MNHNY and SVGAGI (reference sequence). CDR3 sequence reads: CASNKPAGQSYEQYF. The DNA for the CDR3 is TGTGCCAGCAACAAACCCGCGGGACAGAGCTACGAGCAGTACTTC.

This clone was seen a single time. V and J are TRBV2 and TRBJ2-3; 11 nucleotides align to TRBD2. This CDR3 has 15 amino acids. J gave up 2 bases and V 5 bases, and 3 bases lay outside the gene matches. Germline CDR1 is SNHLY and CDR2 is FYNNEI. CDR3 sequence reads: CASSPTSGITDTQYF. CDR3 DNA sequence: TGTGCCAGCAGTCCGACTAGCGGGATCACAGATACGCAGTATTTT.

V is TRBV4-3 and J is TRBJ2-3; TRBD2 agrees at 10 bases. The CDR3 covers 17 residues. V shed 2 bases, J shed 2 bases, and the junction held 7 bases outside the gene matches. Germline V gene lookup returns CDR1 LGHNA and CDR2 YSLEER. CDR3 DNA sequence: TGCGCCAGCAGCCAATCTAGCGGGAGTCGGAACACAGATACGCAGTATTTT. Amino acids: CASSQSSGSRNTDTQYF.

J is TRBJ2-7 and V is TRBV19, with 7 bases fitting TRBD2. The CDR3 loop spans 13 amino acids. The germline V gene has CDR1 LNHDA and CDR2 SQIVND (reference sequence). The J segment lost 1 base and the V segment lost 7 bases, leaving 4 bases of the junction unmatched. CDR3 sequence reads: CASTGTTSYEQYF. For the CDR3, the DNA is TGTGCCAGTACCGGGACTACTTCCTACGAGCAGTACTTC.

The chain recombines TRBV9 with TRBJ2-2, with 8 bases lining up with TRBD2. V trimming: 4 bases; J trimming: 3 bases; junction bases outside the gene matches: 5. The germline V gene has CDR1 SGDLS and CDR2 YYNGEE. The CDR3 consists of 15 residues. CDR3 coding DNA: TGTGCCAGCAGCTCGGGGGGGGGTGACACCGGGGAGCTGTTTTTT. Encoded protein: CASSSGGGDTGELFF.

The rearrangement links TRBV21-1 to TRBJ1-3; the table's D call of TRBD1 was not tested on the DNA. TRBV21-1 has pseudogene status. The CDR3 is made up of 15 amino acids. Written as DNA, the CDR3 is TGTGCCAGCAGCAAAGAAGGGGTGGGTGGAAACACCATATATTTT. It yields the protein CASSKEGVGGNTIYF.

The rearrangement joins TRBV14 to TRBJ2-5; TRBD2 might be the D (6 bases). Trimming shortened V by 0 bases and J by 1 base, and 18 bases separated the two germline ends. This CDR3 contains 18 residues. Per germline, CDR1 SGHDN and CDR2 FVKESK. DNA for the CDR3: TGTGCCAGCAGCCAAGATTATTTAGCGGATGCCCCCCAAGAGACCCAGTACTTC. Translation gives CASSQDYLADAPQETQYF.

This chain connects TRBV30 to TRBJ1-1; tentative D call: TRBD1 (6 bases). The CDR3 covers 15 residues. V shed 2 bases and J shed 3 bases, with 16 bases lying between them. Germline-derived CDR1 and CDR2 are GTSNPN and SVGIG (reference sequence). The CDR3 nucleotides are TGTGCCTGGAGTCAGGGGTCGACGGTATACACTGAAGCTTTCTTT. Its protein is CAWSQGSTVYTEAFF.

This clone was seen just once. The gene calls are TRBV7-2 and TRBJ2-3, with 9 bases identical to TRBD2. The V gene's germline CDR1 is SGHTA and CDR2 FQGNSA. J gave up 0 bases and V 1 base, and 2 bases lay outside the gene matches. This CDR3 has 16 residues. The CDR3 region is CASSLDAGGSTDTQYF. CDR3 in DNA: TGTGCCAGCAGCTTAGACGCGGGGGGGAGCACAGATACGCAGTATTTT.

This clone was observed once. This chain uses TRBV7-8 with TRBJ1-4, with D hard to call. CDR1 and CDR2 from the germline V gene are SGHVS and FQNEAQ. Trimming took 5 bases from V and 4 from J, leaving 14 bases between them. CDR3 length equals 15 residues. The CDR3 region has the DNA TGTGCCAGCAGCCTAGTCTCGGGGTTTAATGAAAAACTGTTTTTT. Its translation: CASSLVSGFNEKLFF.

The rearrangement joins TRBV29-1 to TRBJ2-7; TRBD2 is a possible D gene (5 bases). Germline assignment: CDR1 SQVTM and CDR2 ANQGSEA. This CDR3 is 11 amino acids long. Trimming shortened V by 6 bases and J by 7 bases, and 13 bases separated the two germline ends. This CDR3 is CSVPRGKEQYF. DNA of the CDR3: TGCAGCGTGCCCCGGGGTAAAGAGCAGTACTTC.

This clone appeared a single time. The rearrangement joins TRBV11-2 to TRBJ1-4; 7 bases are shared with TRBD1. J was trimmed by 5 bases and V by 4 bases; bases with no gene match: 10. CDR3 size: 16 residues. Germline CDR1 SGHAT, CDR2 FQNNGV. CDR3 coding DNA: TGTGCCAGCAGCTCACCGCAGGGACAGCCGAATGAAAAACTGTTTTTT. Amino acids: CASSSPQGQPNEKLFF.